This T cell receptor (beta chain) was found in a study of blood T cell repertoires in COVID-19. The table came from immunoSEQ multiplex PCR; TCRdb's copy has only in-frame clones and leaves some out. The table includes approximately 280,000 clones, around 87% detected once. Recruits, aged roughly 18 to 90 years, lived in 24 US areas. The CDR3 loop spans 13 amino acids. CDR1 and CDR2 from the germline V gene are SNHLY and FYNNEI. The sample was PBMCs or T cells enriched from blood (not recorded which). This rearrangement joins TRBV2 to TRBJ1-1; D possibly corresponds to TRBD1 (6 bases). The TCR was taken from a woman under 30 with acute COVID-19. CDR3 sequence: CVVGGAVLTEAFF. The CDR3, as DNA: TGTGTAGTGGGGGGGGCTGTATTGACTGAAGCTTTCTTT. Filled out from reference TRBV2 and TRBJ1-1, the complete variable domain reads EPEVTQTPSHQVTQMGQEVILRCVPISNHLYFYWYRQILGQKVEFLVSFYNNEISEKSEIFDDQFSVERPDGSNFTLKIRSTKLEDSAMYFCVVGGAVLTEAFFGQGTRLTVV.